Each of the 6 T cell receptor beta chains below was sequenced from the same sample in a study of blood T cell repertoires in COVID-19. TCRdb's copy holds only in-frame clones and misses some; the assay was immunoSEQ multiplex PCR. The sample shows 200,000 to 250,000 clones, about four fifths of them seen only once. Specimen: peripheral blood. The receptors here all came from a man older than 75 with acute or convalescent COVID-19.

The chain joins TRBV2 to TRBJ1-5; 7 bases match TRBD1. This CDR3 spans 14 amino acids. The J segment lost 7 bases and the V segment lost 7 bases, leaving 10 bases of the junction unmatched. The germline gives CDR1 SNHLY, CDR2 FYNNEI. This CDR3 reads CASKSNRGWQPQHF. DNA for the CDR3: TGTGCCAGCAAGAGTAACAGGGGCTGGCAGCCCCAGCATTTT.

In nucleotides, the CDR3 is TGTGCCAGTAGTACCGGACTAGCAACCGGGGAGCTGTTTTTT. Encoded protein: CASSTGLATGELFF. The chain employs TRBV19 and TRBJ2-2, with TRBD2 matching over 8 bases. The CDR3 loop spans 14 amino acids. After removal of 4 bases from V and 5 bases from J, the junction contained 3 bases not matched to a gene. Germline V lookup: CDR1 LNHDA, CDR2 SQIVND (reference sequence).

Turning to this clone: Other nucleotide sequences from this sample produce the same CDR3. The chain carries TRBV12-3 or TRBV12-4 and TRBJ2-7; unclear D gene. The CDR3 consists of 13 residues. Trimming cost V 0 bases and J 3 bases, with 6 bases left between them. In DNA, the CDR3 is TGTGCCAGCAGTTTAGCCGGTAACTACGAGCAGTACTTC. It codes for CASSLAGNYEQYF.

CDR3 DNA sequence: TGTGCCACCAGTGATCCCCGGACAGGAAACTATGGCTACACCTTC. Encoded protein: CATSDPRTGNYGYTF. The chain joins TRBV24-1 to TRBJ1-2, with 7 nucleotides matching TRBD1. CDR3 size: 15 residues. Trimming cost V 3 bases and J 2 bases; bases outside gene matches: 5. From germline, CDR1 is KGHDR and CDR2 SFDVKD.

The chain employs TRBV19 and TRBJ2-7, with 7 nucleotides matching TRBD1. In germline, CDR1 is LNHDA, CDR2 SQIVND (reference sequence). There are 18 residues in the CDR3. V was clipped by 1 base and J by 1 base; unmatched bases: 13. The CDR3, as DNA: TGTGCCAGTAGTATAGGAGGAAAAGACAGGGTGATATCCTACGAGCAGTACTTC. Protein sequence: CASSIGGKDRVISYEQYF.

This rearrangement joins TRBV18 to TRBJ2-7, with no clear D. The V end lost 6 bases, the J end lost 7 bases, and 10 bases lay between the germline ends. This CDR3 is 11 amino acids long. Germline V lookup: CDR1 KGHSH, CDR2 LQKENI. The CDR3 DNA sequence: TGTGCCAGCTCCCGAGATTTAGAGCAGTACTTC. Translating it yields CASSRDLEQYF.